The present T cell receptor beta chain was sequenced within a study of blood T cell repertoires in COVID-19. With 5 bases clipped from V and 3 bases from J, the junction kept 11 bases outside the gene matches. The CDR3 consists of 16 residues. Germline CDR1 is SGHAT and CDR2 is FQDESV (reference sequence). In the source study's methods: Reference gene primer amplification in the assay estimated nucleated cell counts. Only in-frame clones appear in the TCRdb table, and some are missing; sequencing was by immunoSEQ multiplex PCR. The V and J calls and clone size are taken from that table; D and trimming were inferred from the DNA. This table holds about 200,000 clones, around 82% found once. Researchers sorted participants into cohorts using their self-reported clinical history.

The receptor was derived from a man in his forties or fifties who had recovered from COVID-19. The V call is TRBV11-1, the J call TRBJ2-5; TRBD2 matches 8 bases. Input material: PBMCs or T cells enriched from blood (not recorded which). CDR3 residues: CASSRGGLRNEETQYF. As DNA, the CDR3 is TGTGCCAGCAGCCGGGGGGGCTTGCGAAACGAAGAGACCCAGTACTTC.